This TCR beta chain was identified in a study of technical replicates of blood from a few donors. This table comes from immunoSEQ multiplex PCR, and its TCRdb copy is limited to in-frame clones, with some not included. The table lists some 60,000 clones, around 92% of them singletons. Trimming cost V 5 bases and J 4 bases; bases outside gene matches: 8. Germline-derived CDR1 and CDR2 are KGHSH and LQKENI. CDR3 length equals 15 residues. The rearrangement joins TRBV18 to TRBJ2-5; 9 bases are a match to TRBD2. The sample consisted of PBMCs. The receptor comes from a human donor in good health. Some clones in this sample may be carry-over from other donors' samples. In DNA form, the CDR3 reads TGTGCCAGCTCAATTCCGGGACTAGCTTCAGAGACCCAGTACTTC. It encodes CASSIPGLASETQYF.